This paragraph covers one TCR beta chain sequence. Its specificity is not known. The junction had 1 base not matched to a gene; V was cut back by 1 base and J by 1 base. There are 15 residues in the CDR3. In germline, CDR1 is MDHEN, CDR2 SYDVKM. This sample is drawn from a study of T cell responses to AZD1222 COVID-19 vaccine. Study results and caveats: Reportedly, close to half of spike-specific TCRs are directed against unmutated variant regions.

Assay: immunoSEQ multiplex PCR; the TCRdb copy retains only in-frame clones and omits some. The sample contains about 130,000 clones, around 87% of which appear only once. This receptor was taken from an adult in good health. The genes are TRBV28 and TRBJ1-5; 7 bases match TRBD1. The material sequenced was peripheral blood, taken on day 0 of AZD1222 vaccination. The chain's CDR3 is CASSLSGQSNQPQHF. The CDR3, as DNA: TGTGCCAGCAGTTTATCGGGACAGAGCAATCAGCCCCAGCATTTT.